This TCR beta chain was captured in a study of blood T cells in healthy people across ages. With 9 bases clipped from V and 1 base from J, the junction kept 5 bases outside the gene matches. Germline lookup yields CDR1 KGHDR and CDR2 SFDVKD. This CDR3 region has 14 residues. This clonotype came up a few times. Its specificity is unknown. A J-beta primer mix and a sample-barcoded 5' primer were used in a second PCR of about 7 to 12 cycles. MiXCR was run by TCRdb on the 5' RACE reads, yielding one entry per CDR3 protein. The repertoire holds 800,000 to 900,000 distinct CDR3 sequences, with around two thirds as singletons. General study results and limits: Per million T cells, TCR beta diversity dropped about linearly as age rose.

Sequences were obtained from blood. The chain is built from TRBV24-1 and TRBJ2-3; 8 nucleotides agree with TRBD2. The sequence came from a man aged 30-40 years in good health. The CDR3 loop is CATGPGGGTDTQYF. CDR3 DNA sequence: TGTGCCACCGGACCCGGGGGGGGCACAGATACGCAGTATTTT.